This TCR beta chain was sequenced in a study of cytomegalovirus exposure and HLA in healthy donors. The study ran its PCR with 60 Vbeta and 13 Jbeta primers. Generated by immunoSEQ multiplex PCR, the TCRdb table keeps only in-frame clones and is missing some. The repertoire holds more than 200,000 clones, with over 75% as singletons. Study-level findings and limits: Further analysis, carried out later, found HLA-associated TCR beta chains more clonally expanded than equally common other chains. Cytomegalovirus association was listed for about 170 TCR beta chains.

Germline-derived CDR1 and CDR2 are MNHEY and SMNVEV (reference sequence). Between the trimmed V and J ends, which lost 3 bases and 2 bases, there was a span of 10 bases. The CDR3 sequence is 14 residues long. Remarks on this clone: Antigen: not known.

The clonotype comes from a human donor in good health. Sequences were obtained from PBMCs. This chain connects TRBV27 to TRBJ1-2; D not certain. CDR3 DNA: TGTGCCAGCAGTTTTAATGCTCAGAACTATGGCTACACCTTC. It translates to CASSFNAQNYGYTF.